The TCR beta chain under discussion was sequenced for a study of response to subunit inactivated influenza vaccine (dated by TCRdb to 2016 to 2018). Turning to the overall study: Deep quantitative profiling of the T cell receptor repertoire was used in the study to follow responses to a trivalent subunit inactivated influenza vaccine. Study-level results and caveats: According to the authors, only a limited number of new T cells may be recruited by each seasonal influenza vaccination.

Library construction relied on RT-PCR. Reads for this sample came from an Illumina HiSeq 2500. In TCRdb, the public reads were trimmed at Q25 with fastp and aligned with MiXCR, with productive beta chains retained. One record per CDR3 amino acid sequence lists the most common genes and DNA. Here the sample has about 650,000 distinct CDR3 sequences; 14% occur a single time. In total, the top ten clones hold about 7.4% of the sample. This clonotype was counted ten times or more. Its antigen is not yet known. Nothing much larger sits one base from this clone, and base qualities are not available. The CDR3 spans 15 residues, from the cysteine through the phenylalanine. CDR3 DNA is the only sequence kept; it has 45 bases, read in frame from the first base. The germline V gene yields SGHRS for CDR1 and YFSETQ for CDR2. Germline trimming amounts to 3 bases on V and 6 bases on J, with 7 as the count of junction bases outside the gene matches.

This receptor was taken from a man aged 45-65 years who received an inactivated influenza vaccine. Donor details come from another sample of the same person, matched by shared clones. This sequence uses TRBV5-1 and TRBJ2-2, and 8 junctional nucleotides match TRBD1. Sequencing used PBMCs from blood, obtained about 14 days before vaccination. The CDR3: CASSWSGQGAGELFF. The DNA sequence is as follows: TGCGCCAGCAGCTGGAGCGGACAGGGCGCCGGGGAGCTGTTTTTT.